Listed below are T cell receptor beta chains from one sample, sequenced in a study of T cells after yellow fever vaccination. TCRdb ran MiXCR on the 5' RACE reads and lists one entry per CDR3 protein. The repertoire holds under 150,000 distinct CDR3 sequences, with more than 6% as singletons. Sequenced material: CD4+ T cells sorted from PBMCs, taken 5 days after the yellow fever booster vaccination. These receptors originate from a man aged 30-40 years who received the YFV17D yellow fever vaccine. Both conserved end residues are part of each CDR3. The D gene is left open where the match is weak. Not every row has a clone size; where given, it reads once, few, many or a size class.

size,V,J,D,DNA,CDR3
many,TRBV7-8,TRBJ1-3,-,TGTGCCAGCAGCTTAGTGGGGAACACCATATATTTT,CASSLVGNTIYF
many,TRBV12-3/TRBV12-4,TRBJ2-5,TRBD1,TGTGCCAGCAGTTCAGGGGACAGGGGTGAGACCCAGTACTTC,CASSSGDRGETQYF
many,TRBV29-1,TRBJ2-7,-,TGCAGCGTTGGCCAGGGTTCCTACGAGCAGTACTTC,CSVGQGSYEQYF
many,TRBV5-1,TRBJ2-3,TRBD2,TGCGCCAGCAGCTTCACTAGCGTCGATACGCAGTATTTT,CASSFTSVDTQYF
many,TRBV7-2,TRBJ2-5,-,TGTGCCAGCAGCCCCCACCCCGAGGGGACCCAGTACTTC,CASSPHPEGTQYF
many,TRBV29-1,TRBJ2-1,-,TGCAGCGTTGGCACGGGGCAGGTGTTACAAAGGGCCTACAATGAGCAGTTCTTC,CSVGTGQVLQRAYNEQFF
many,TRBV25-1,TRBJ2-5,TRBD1,TGTGCCAGCACCCCGACAGGGAGAATTCAAGAGACCCAGTACTTC,CASTPTGRIQETQYF
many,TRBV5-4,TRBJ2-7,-,TGTGCCAGCAGCTTCACAGAAAGCTCCTACGAGCAGTACTTC,CASSFTESSYEQYF
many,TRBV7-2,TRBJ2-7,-,TGTGCCAGCAGCTCCGGGACCCTGAGCTCCTACGAGCAGTACTTC,CASSSGTLSSYEQYF
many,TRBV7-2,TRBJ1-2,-,TGTGCCAGCAGCCAAAACGGACAGACCTATGGCTACACCTTC,CASSQNGQTYGYTF
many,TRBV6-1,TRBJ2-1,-,TGTGCCAGCAGTCCCACCGCCTCCTACAATGAGCAGTTCTTC,CASSPTASYNEQFF
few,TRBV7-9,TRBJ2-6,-,TGTGCCGGAGGAGGGGGAGGGGCCAACGTCCTGACTTTC,CAGGGGGANVLTF
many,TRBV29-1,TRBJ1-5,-,TGCAGCGTCGTGTTGGCGGGGGGAAGCGATCAGCCCCAGCATTTT,CSVVLAGGSDQPQHF
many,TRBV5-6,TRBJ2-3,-,TGTGCCAGCAGCTTGGAGGGCACCTCGGGCGGCACGCAGTATTTT,CASSLEGTSGGTQYF
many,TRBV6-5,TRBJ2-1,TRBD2,TGTGCCAGCAGTAGTTCCGGGACTAGCGGTTACAATGAGCAGTTCTTC,CASSSSGTSGYNEQFF
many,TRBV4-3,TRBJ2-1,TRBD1,TGCGCCAGCAGCCAAGATAGGCTCAGGGGGAGTGAGCAGTTCTTC,CASSQDRLRGSEQFF
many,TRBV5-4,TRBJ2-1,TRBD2,TGTGCCAGCAGCCCCGGGGGGACTACCTACAATGAGCAGTTCTTC,CASSPGGTTYNEQFF
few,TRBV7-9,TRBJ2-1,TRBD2,TGTGCCAGCAGCTTGAGGGCTAGCGGTTCTGACAATGAGCAGTTCTTC,CASSLRASGSDNEQFF
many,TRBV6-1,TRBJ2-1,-,TGTGCCAGCAGTCGTGGGGCGGGACCGGCTAGGGGTGAGCAGTTCTTC,CASSRGAGPARGEQFF
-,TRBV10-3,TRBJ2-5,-,TGTGCCATCAGTCAATCGGACGGTAATGAGACCCAGTACTTC,CAISQSDGNETQYF
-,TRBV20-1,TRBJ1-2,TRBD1,TGCAGTGCCGGGACAGGGCTGGTTAGTGGCTACACCTTC,CSAGTGLVSGYTF
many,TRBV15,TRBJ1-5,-,TGTGCCACCAGCTGGGCGAATCAGCCCCAGCATTTT,CATSWANQPQHF
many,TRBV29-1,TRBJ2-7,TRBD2,TGCAGCGTTGGAAGCGGGAGGGGATACGAGCAGTACTTC,CSVGSGRGYEQYF
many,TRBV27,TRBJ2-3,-,TGTGCCAGCAGTCGTGTAGGGATTGCAGATACGCAGTATTTT,CASSRVGIADTQYF
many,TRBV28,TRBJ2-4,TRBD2,TGTGCCAGCAGACTAAGCGGGGTAGACATTCAGTACTTC,CASRLSGVDIQYF
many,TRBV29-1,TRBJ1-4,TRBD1,TGCAGCGTTTCCGCCGGGACAGCCGAAAAACTGTTTTTT,CSVSAGTAEKLFF
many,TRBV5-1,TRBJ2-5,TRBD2,TGCGCCAGCAGCTTGGACGGGGGGAACCAAGAGACCCAGTACTTC,CASSLDGGNQETQYF
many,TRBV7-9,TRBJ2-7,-,TGTGCCAGCAGACACGATCACCTGGCGGGCGAGCAGTACTTC,CASRHDHLAGEQYF
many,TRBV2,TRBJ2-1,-,TGTGCCAGCAGTGAAGAGGTGGTGGGCAATGAGCAGTTCTTC,CASSEEVVGNEQFF
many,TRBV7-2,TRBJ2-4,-,TGTGCCAGCAGCCCCAATCGGTCGCCGGTGAACATTCAGTACTTC,CASSPNRSPVNIQYF
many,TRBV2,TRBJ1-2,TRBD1,TGTGCCAGCGCCGAAGCTTATGGAGGGGGCTTCTATGGCTACACCTTC,CASAEAYGGGFYGYTF
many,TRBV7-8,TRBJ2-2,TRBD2,TGTGCCAGCAGCTTGTGGCGGGAGGGCCCTTTTCTCTCGAACACCGGGGAGCTGTTTTTT,CASSLWREGPFLSNTGELFF
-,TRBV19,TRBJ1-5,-,TGTGCCAGTACCTCAAAGATTGGGAGGGTAATGGGTCAGCCCCAGCATTTT,CASTSKIGRVMGQPQHF
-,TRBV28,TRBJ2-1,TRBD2,TGTGCCATCAGTTTGATTCTTCCTAGCGGGAGGTACAATGAGCAGTTCTTC,CAISLILPSGRYNEQFF
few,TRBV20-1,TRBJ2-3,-,TGCAGTGCTAGATCAAGTCAGCGGGCTAGCACAGATACGCAGTATTTT,CSARSSQRASTDTQYF
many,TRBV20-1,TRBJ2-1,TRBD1,TGCAGTGCACCAGGTCGGACAGGATCCAATGAGCAGTTCTTC,CSAPGRTGSNEQFF
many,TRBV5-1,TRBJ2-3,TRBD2,TGCGCCAGCAGCCTCCAGGGGACTAGCGGGAGTAGGGGGCCAGATACGCAGTATTTT,CASSLQGTSGSRGPDTQYF
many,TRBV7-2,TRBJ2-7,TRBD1,TGTGCCAGCAGCTTAGGGACAGGGCCCCTCTACGAGCAGTACTTC,CASSLGTGPLYEQYF
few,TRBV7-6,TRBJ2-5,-,TGTGCCAGCAGCCCCAGCCGGCTCGGAGAGACCCAGTACTTC,CASSPSRLGETQYF
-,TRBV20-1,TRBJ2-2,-,TGCTGTGTTAGGGACAAGGACCGGTACGTGGACGGGGAGCTGTTTTTT,CCVRDKDRYVDGELFF
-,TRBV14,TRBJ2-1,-,TGTGCCAGCAGCCAAGCCGACGACAGGTACTACAATGAGCAGTTCTTC,CASSQADDRYYNEQFF
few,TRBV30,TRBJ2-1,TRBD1,TGTGCCTGGAGTGTACGACAGGGGGCTCACCGCATCTATGAGCAGTTCTTC,CAWSVRQGAHRIYEQFF
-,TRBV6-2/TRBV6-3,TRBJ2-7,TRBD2,TGTGTCAACAGTTACTATTCTTCGGGACTAGCGGCCTACGAGCAGTACTTC,CVNSYYSSGLAAYEQYF
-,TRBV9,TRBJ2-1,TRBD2,TGTGCCAGCAGCGTAGGAAGCGGGAGTTGGAATGAGCAGTTCTTC,CASSVGSGSWNEQFF
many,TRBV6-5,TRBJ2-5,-,TGTGCCAGCAGTTACTCGGGGGCCCCGCAGTACTTC,CASSYSGAPQYF
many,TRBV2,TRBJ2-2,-,TGTGCCAGCAGTGCCGACGCCAGAGACACCGGGGAGCTGTTTTTT,CASSADARDTGELFF
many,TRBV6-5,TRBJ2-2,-,TGTGCCAGCAGTTACTCGAGAGCGCGGACCGGGGAGCTGTTTTTT,CASSYSRARTGELFF
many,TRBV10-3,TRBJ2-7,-,TGTGCCATCAGTGAACGGCAGAAATACGAGCAGTACTTC,CAISERQKYEQYF
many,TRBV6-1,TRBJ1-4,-,TGTGCCAGCAGTACGCAGGGGACACGAGGGGAAAAACTGTTTTTT,CASSTQGTRGEKLFF
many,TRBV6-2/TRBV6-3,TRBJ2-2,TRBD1,TGTGCCAGCAGCCGGGACAGGTGGGGAACCGGGGAGCTGTTTTTT,CASSRDRWGTGELFF
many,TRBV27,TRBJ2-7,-,TGTGCCAGCAGTTATGGAGTTCCCAACGCCTACGAGCAGTACTTC,CASSYGVPNAYEQYF
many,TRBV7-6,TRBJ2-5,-,TGTGCCAGCAGCTTTGACTGGGCCCAGTACTTC,CASSFDWAQYF
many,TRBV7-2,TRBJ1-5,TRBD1,TGTGCCAGCAGCCCTCGGACAGGGGGCGATCAGCCCCAGCATTTT,CASSPRTGGDQPQHF
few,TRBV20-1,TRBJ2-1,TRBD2,TGCAGTGCTAGAGATCGTCGGCTAGCGGGAGTGGGCGAGCAGTTCTTC,CSARDRRLAGVGEQFF
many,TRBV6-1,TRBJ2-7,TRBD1,TGTGCCAGCAGGGAGCCACGGACAGGGGTAAACGACGAGCAGTACTTC,CASREPRTGVNDEQYF
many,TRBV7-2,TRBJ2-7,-,TGTGCCAGCAGCTTAATGGACAAGGCCTACGAGCAGTACTTC,CASSLMDKAYEQYF
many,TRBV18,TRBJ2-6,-,TGTGCCAGCTCCCAGCCTGGGGCGGCTGGCTCTGGGGCCAACGTCCTGACTTTC,CASSQPGAAGSGANVLTF
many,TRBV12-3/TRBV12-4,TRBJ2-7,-,TGTGCCAGCAGCTCGTGGTACGAGCAGTACTTC,CASSSWYEQYF
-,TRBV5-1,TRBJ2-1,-,TGCGCCAGCAGCTTGGCACCTTACAATGAGCAGTTCTTC,CASSLAPYNEQFF
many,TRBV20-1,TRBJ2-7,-,TGCAGCGTAGTGGGGGGCTCCTACGAGCAGTACTTC,CSVVGGSYEQYF